In this sample, the clone carrying this TCR beta chain turned up a few times. Its specificity is unknown. PCR employed 60 Vbeta and 13 Jbeta primers. Sequencing used immunoSEQ multiplex PCR; TCRdb keeps in-frame clones, though not all of them. The sample records about 110,000 clones, over 70% being singletons. In nominal health when sampled, donors likely had unrecorded immune exposures nonetheless. This specimen comes from a study of cytomegalovirus exposure and HLA in healthy donors. General study points: In a later analysis, TCR beta V- and J-gene trimming was associated with a missense DCLRE1C variant. Most TCRs appeared rarely, but some public TCRs recurred in many donors.

The sequenced sample was PBMCs. The sequence derives from a male donor in good health and CMV-seropositive.

CDR3 bases: TGTGCCAGCAGTTTTTCTGGGGGCGCGGGTCAGCCCCAGCATTTT. It is translated as CASSFSGGAGQPQHF. The V call is TRBV27, the J call TRBJ1-5, with D possibly matching TRBD1 (6 bases). Germline-derived CDR1 and CDR2 are MNHEY and SMNVEV (reference sequence). The CDR3 is 15 residues long. Trimming removed 3 bases from V and 6 bases from J, with 15 bases in between.